The 5 T cell receptor beta chains below were found in one sample sequenced in a study of Ad26.COV2.S vaccination and SARS-CoV-2 variants. Sequenced by immunoSEQ multiplex PCR; TCRdb stores in-frame clones only, minus some. The sample contains around 320,000 clones, roughly 84% of which appear only once. Treatment defined: around 19 received Ad26.COV2.S at low or high dose, single or two shots; about 5 received placebo; per-sample allocation not given. On day 63 after the first injection, vaccine and placebo recipients gave samples. The sample here was peripheral blood, taken in a trial of Ad26.COV2.S vaccine versus placebo. These receptors were taken from a person aged 18-60 years who received the Ad26.COV2.S COVID-19 vaccine or a placebo.

The chain couples TRBV9 to TRBJ2-2; D ambiguous. Per germline, CDR1 SGDLS and CDR2 YYNGEE. The CDR3 length is 14 residues. Trimming pared 0 bases from V and 7 bases from J, leaving 10 bases between. DNA of the CDR3: TGTGCCAGCAGCGTAGAGAATGGCGGCGGGGAGCTGTTTTTT. As protein: CASSVENGGGELFF.

This clone was seen only a few times. Germline and junction disagree at one end, which may indicate a read error. The J gene is TRBJ2-5, the V gene TRBV7-7; D not resolved. The CDR3 covers 16 residues. The germline V gene has CDR1 SSHAT and CDR2 FNYEAQ (reference sequence). The CDR3, as DNA: TGTGCTAGCAGCTTAGGCCGTAAGCTTATTGGAGAGACCCAGTACTTC. Translated, it gives CASSLGRKLIGETQYF.

This sequence joins TRBV29-1 and TRBJ2-7, with D possibly TRBD2 on 6 matching bases. Per germline, CDR1 SQVTM and CDR2 ANQGSEA. The CDR3 consists of 12 residues. The V end was cut by 6 bases, the J end by 6 bases, with 15 bases between. For the CDR3, the DNA is TGCAGCGTCCGAGGAGGGGCGGGCGAGCAGTACTTC. Amino acid sequence: CSVRGGAGEQYF.

This rearrangement joins TRBV15 to TRBJ1-2; possibly TRBD1 for D (6 bases). Germline V gene data show CDR1 as LNHNV and CDR2 as YYDKDF (reference sequence). V lost 5 bases, J lost 4 bases, and 14 bases lay in between. This CDR3 has 14 residues. DNA of the CDR3: TGTGCCACCAGCCCGCGTAGGACAGCCTATGGCTACACCTTC. It is translated as CATSPRRTAYGYTF.

As regards this clone: The sample contains more than one DNA sequence encoding this CDR3. The chain couples TRBV19 to TRBJ1-1; D gene uncertain. The V end was cut by 1 base, the J end by 1 base, with 4 bases between. In germline, CDR1 is LNHDA, CDR2 SQIVND (reference sequence). This CDR3 contains 13 residues. CDR3 amino acids: CASSIGQNTEAFF. CDR3 nucleotide sequence: TGTGCCAGTAGTATAGGACAGAACACTGAAGCTTTCTTT. Drawing the rest from reference TRBV19 and TRBJ1-1, the complete variable domain is DGGITQSPKYLFRKEGQNVTLSCEQNLNHDAMYWYRQDPGQGLRLIYYSQIVNDFQKGDIAEGYSVSREKKESFPLTVTSAQKNPTAFYLCASSIGQNTEAFFGQGTRLTVV.